This T cell receptor (beta chain) was profiled in a study of regulatory T cells in long-lasting Graves disease. CDR3-region Arm-PCR and iRepertoire HTBI primers produced the TCR beta libraries. Original processing methods: Across the samples, identification revealed around 65 TRBV and around 14 TRBJ segments. From the multiplex PCR reads, TCRdb called clonotypes with MiXCR, one entry per CDR3 protein. It is TCRdb's table, rather than the study itself, that gives the V and J calls and clone size. The sample has over 450,000 distinct CDR3 sequences, about 22% seen once. General study results and limits: TRBV28 was favored in persistent disease, as were TRBJ1-2 and TRBJ2-5.

Germline CDR1 MDHEN, CDR2 SYDVKM. The CDR3 has 11 amino acids. V was trimmed by 8 bases and J by 3 bases, leaving 5 bases between them. The sample holds many counts of this clonotype. Its antigen is unknown. Time point specified: persistent/refractory GD, antithyroid drugs over 5 years with positive TRAb. PBMCs provided the RNA from which the TCR library was made. Patients all came to the study from an endocrinology department in Xi'an, China. The sequence was collected from a female donor with Graves disease. V is TRBV28 and J is TRBJ1-3; D unclear. This sample comprised peripheral blood mononuclear cells (PBMCs), obtained when the disease was refractory, from a patient treated with antithyroid drugs. The CDR3: CASQIGNTIYF. CDR3 coding DNA: TGTGCCAGCCAGATTGGAAACACCATATATTTT.